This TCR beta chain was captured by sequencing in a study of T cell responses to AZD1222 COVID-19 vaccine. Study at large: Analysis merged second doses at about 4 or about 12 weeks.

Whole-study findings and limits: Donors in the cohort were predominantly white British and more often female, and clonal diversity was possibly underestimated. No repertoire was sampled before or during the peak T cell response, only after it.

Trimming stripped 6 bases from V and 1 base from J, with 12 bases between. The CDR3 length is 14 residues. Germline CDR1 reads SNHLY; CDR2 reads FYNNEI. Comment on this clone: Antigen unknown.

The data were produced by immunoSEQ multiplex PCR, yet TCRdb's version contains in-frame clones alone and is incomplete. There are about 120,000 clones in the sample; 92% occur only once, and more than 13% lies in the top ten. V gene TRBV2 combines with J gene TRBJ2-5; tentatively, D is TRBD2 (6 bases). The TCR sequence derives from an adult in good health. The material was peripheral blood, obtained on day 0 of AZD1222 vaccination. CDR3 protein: CASRVVGGQETQYF. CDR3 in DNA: TGTGCCAGCAGGGTCGTGGGGGGCCAAGAGACCCAGTACTTC. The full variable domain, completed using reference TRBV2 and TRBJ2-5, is EPEVTQTPSHQVTQMGQEVILRCVPISNHLYFYWYRQILGQKVEFLVSFYNNEISEKSEIFDDQFSVERPDGSNFTLKIRSTKLEDSAMYFCASRVVGGQETQYFGPGTRLLVL.